Shown below are 10 T cell receptor beta chains from a single sample sequenced in a study of human T cells and chemical hapten exposure. Time point reported: pre-sensitization, week 0. This sample's treatment: therapeutic diphenylcyclopropenone sensitization with weekly scalp DPC. TCRdb reprocessed the RACE reads with MiXCR, giving one entry per CDR3 protein. The profile shows 350,000 to 400,000 distinct CDR3 sequences, more than 4.5% of them singletons. The sample was whole blood, taken in connection with sensitization to the hapten diphenylcyclopropenone (DPC). All receptors derive from a woman aged 45-65 years with alopecia areata. Some clones in this sample may be carry-over from other donors' samples.

This clonotype was detected only a few times. The chain combines TRBV6-5 with TRBJ1-1, with a weak D call TRBD1 (5 bases). The ends were cut back, 0 bases at V and 5 bases at J, with 10 bases in the middle. The CDR3 is 14 residues long. Per the germline V gene, CDR1 is MNHEY and CDR2 is SVGAGI. The CDR3 region is CASSYSPGETEAFF. The CDR3 nucleotides are TGTGCCAGCAGTTACTCGCCGGGGGAAACTGAAGCTTTCTTT.

The chain joins TRBV7-2 to TRBJ1-6; D unclear. The CDR3 loop spans 15 amino acids. CDR1 is SGHTA and CDR2 is FQGNSA in the germline V gene. V shed 2 bases and J shed 5 bases, with 10 bases lying between them. CDR3 sequence (DNA): TGTGCCAGCAGCTTATACCAGACGGATAATTCACCCCTCCACTTT. It encodes CASSLYQTDNSPLHF.

This clonotype was seen at least ten times. This sequence joins TRBV28 and TRBJ2-7; 7 nucleotides align to TRBD1. The junction had 4 bases not matched to a gene; V was cut back by 3 bases and J by 5 bases. CDR3 size: 13 residues. CDR1 is MDHEN and CDR2 is SYDVKM in the germline V gene. In nucleotides, the CDR3 is TGTGCCAGCAGTTTCTCCGACAGGGACGAGCAGTACTTC. It is translated as CASSFSDRDEQYF.

This clonotype has ten or more counts. The chain links TRBV18 to TRBJ1-5, with 9 bases lining up with TRBD1. Germline CDR1 KGHSH, CDR2 LQKENI. V gave up 6 bases and J gave up 4 bases; unmatched junction bases: 4. This CDR3 comprises 14 residues. The CDR3 region is CASSVGQGNQPQHF. In DNA, the CDR3 is TGTGCCAGCTCGGTAGGACAGGGGAATCAGCCCCAGCATTTT.

This clonotype was detected many times. Mismatch with germline at one junction end may stem from a read error. The genes are TRBV20-1 and TRBJ1-6; possibly TRBD1 for D (5 bases). The CDR3 runs to 16 residues. Germline V lookup: CDR1 DFQATT, CDR2 SNEGSKA (reference sequence). CDR3 amino acids: CSAQMFGGSSNSPLHF. In DNA, the CDR3 is TGCAGTGCCCAAATGTTCGGGGGATCCTCTAATTCACCCCTCCACTTT.

This chain connects TRBV5-5 to TRBJ1-3; D is undetermined. Trimming left V 2 bases short and J 0 bases short, with 12 bases between. Germline-derived CDR1 and CDR2 are SGHKS and YYEKEE (reference sequence). This CDR3 is built from 16 residues. The DNA of the CDR3 is TGTGCCAGCAGCTTCGACCTGGGGAGCTCTGGAAACACCATATATTTT. It specifies CASSFDLGSSGNTIYF.

The sample holds a few counts of this clonotype. The rearrangement uses TRBV6-5 and TRBJ1-2; tentative D call: TRBD1 (5 bases). The CDR3 spans 13 residues. Looked up from germline, CDR1 is MNHEY and CDR2 is SVGAGI. Trimming stripped 3 bases from V and 5 bases from J, with 10 bases between. For the CDR3, the DNA is TGTGCCAGCAGTTATGGCAGGGATTATGGCTACACCTTC. Its translation is CASSYGRDYGYTF.

This clonotype has a handful of counts. The chain employs TRBV5-6 and TRBJ1-5, with unresolved D. Per germline, CDR1 SGHDT and CDR2 YYEEEE. The CDR3 is made up of 14 amino acids. Trimming shortened V by 2 bases and J by 0 bases, and 6 bases separated the two germline ends. The CDR3 nucleotides read TGTGCCAGCAGCTTCCAGATTAGCAATCAGCCCCAGCATTTT. As protein: CASSFQISNQPQHF.

This clonotype was counted at least ten times. The J gene is TRBJ1-1, the V gene TRBV7-2; 10 positions match TRBD1. There are 13 residues in the CDR3. Germline assignment: CDR1 SGHTA and CDR2 FQGNSA. V gave up 5 bases and J gave up 4 bases; unmatched junction bases: 1. Written as DNA, the CDR3 is TGTGCCAGCAGCCGACAGGGGGCCACTGAAGCTTTCTTT. It specifies CASSRQGATEAFF. Based on the CDR3 plus reference TRBV7-2 and TRBJ1-1, the full variable domain is GAGVSQSPSNKVTEKGKDVELRCDPISGHTALYWYRQSLGQGLEFLIYFQGNSAPDKSGLPSDRFSAERTGGSVSTLTIQRTQQEDSAVYLCASSRQGATEAFFGQGTRLTVV.

This clonotype was seen at least ten times. This chain links TRBV21-1 with TRBJ2-1; whether TRBD2, the table's D call, matches the DNA was not checked. TRBV21-1 is annotated as a pseudogene. This CDR3 region has 17 residues. The CDR3 DNA is TGTGCCAGCAGCACAAGGAGTTGGACTGTGGGGTTTAATGAGCAGTTCTTC. Its translation is CASSTRSWTVGFNEQFF.